This is a list of T cell receptor beta chains from one sample in a study of shared clonotypes between healthy human individuals. Produced via immunoSEQ multiplex PCR; TCRdb's table is partial and in-frame only. Of 560,000 or so clones in the sample, roughly 95% were seen once. The sequenced sample was naive CD8+ T cells sorted from blood. The origin of the receptors is a woman aged 25 to 39 in good health. Each CDR3 is given with its conserved first and last residue. A D gene is named only where the DNA matches it firmly. Clone size is shown for a subset of rows, as once, few, many or a class of expanded clone.

TRBJ2-7	-	TRBD2	TRBV28	TGTGGCGCGGGACTAGCGCCATACGAGCAGTACTTC	CGAGLAPYEQYF
TRBJ2-7	-	TRBD2	TRBV27	TGTGCCAGCAGTCTAGCGGGAGGGTTCTACGAGCAGTACTTC	CASSLAGGFYEQYF
TRBJ2-3	-	-	TRBV7-3	TGTGCCAGCAGCCCGAGTGCGACAGATACGCAGTATTTT	CASSPSATDTQYF
TRBJ2-7	-	-	TRBV10-3	TGTGCCATCAGTGAGATGGACAGATCCTACGAGCAGTACTTC	CAISEMDRSYEQYF
TRBJ2-3	-	-	TRBV11-3	TGTGCCAGCAGCTTAGGAACGTTAGATACGCAGTATTTT	CASSLGTLDTQYF
TRBJ2-7	-	TRBD2	TRBV7-8	TGTGCCAGCACCGGAGGGGCTAGCGGAACCTACGAGCAGTACTTC	CASTGGASGTYEQYF
TRBJ2-1	-	TRBD2	TRBV7-9	TGTGCCAGCAGCCCCTCTAGCGGGAGGGATAATGAGCAGTTCTTC	CASSPSSGRDNEQFF
TRBJ2-7	-	-	TRBV9	TGTGCCAGCAGCGTAGGAGAGCGGGACATCCACGAGCAGTACTTC	CASSVGERDIHEQYF
TRBJ1-3	-	TRBD1	TRBV13	TGTGCCAGCAGCGACAGAGGGGGGACAGCGGGAAACACCATATATTTT	CASSDRGGTAGNTIYF
TRBJ2-6	-	-	TRBV9	TGTGCCAGCGGGCCTTCCGGGGCCAACGTCCTGACTTTC	CASGPSGANVLTF
TRBJ2-7	-	TRBD1	TRBV28	TGTGCCAGCAGTTTACGGGACAGTTACTACGAGCAGTACTTC	CASSLRDSYYEQYF
TRBJ2-7	-	TRBD2	TRBV10-3	TGTGCCATCAGTGAGTTTGGACTAGCGACCTACGAGCAGTACTTC	CAISEFGLATYEQYF
TRBJ2-1	-	-	TRBV5-1	TGCGCCAGCAGCTCGCGGAGAGGGGAGTCCTACAATGAGCAGTTCTTC	CASSSRRGESYNEQFF
TRBJ1-2	-	-	TRBV29-1	TGCAGCGTTGAGAATCCGGAGACTTCATATGGCTACACCTTC	CSVENPETSYGYTF
TRBJ2-3	-	-	TRBV19	TGTGCCAGTAGTATATTCGGGGCTCCCACAGATACGCAGTATTTT	CASSIFGAPTDTQYF
TRBJ2-2	few	TRBD2	TRBV4-2	TGTGCCAGCAGCCCACTAGCGGGAGACACCGGGGAGCTGTTTTTT	CASSPLAGDTGELFF
TRBJ2-7	once	-	TRBV11-2	TGTGCCAGCAGCCCGACAGTGAGGGGAATCGGCGAGCAGTACTTC	CASSPTVRGIGEQYF
TRBJ2-2	-	-	TRBV2	TGTGCCAGCAGTGATTTGGCTCCCTTGTCCTACAGCTCCGAGCTGTTTTTT	CASSDLAPLSYSSELFF
TRBJ2-7	-	TRBD1	TRBV27	TGTGCCAGCAGTCCCTACGGACAGGGCGACGAGCAGTACTTC	CASSPYGQGDEQYF
TRBJ2-1	-	TRBD1	TRBV11-3	TGTGCCAGCAGCCGGGGACAGTACAATGAGCAGTTCTTC	CASSRGQYNEQFF
TRBJ2-1	-	-	TRBV6-5	TGTGCCAGCAGCCAACTAGCCCATGAGCAGTTCTTC	CASSQLAHEQFF
TRBJ1-6	once	-	TRBV27	TGTGCCAGCAGTTTACTCGGGGGCGCCTACGGGAATTCACCCCTCCACTTT	CASSLLGGAYGNSPLHF
TRBJ1-5	-	TRBD1	TRBV27	TGTGCCAGCAGGACTGGGACAGTGAATCAGCCCCAGCATTTT	CASRTGTVNQPQHF
TRBJ1-1	-	-	TRBV27	TGTGCCAGCAGTTTCGGGGGGTTTTCGGGGACTGAAGCTTTCTTT	CASSFGGFSGTEAFF
TRBJ2-2	-	TRBD2	TRBV5-1	TGCGCCAGCAGCTTTAGCGGGAGAAGCACCGGGGAGCTGTTTTTT	CASSFSGRSTGELFF
TRBJ2-7	once	-	TRBV7-9	TGTGCCAGCAGCTTAGCCGCAAGTCCCCAGGGGAGAGGCTACGAGCAGTACTTC	CASSLAASPQGRGYEQYF
TRBJ2-1	-	TRBD2	TRBV7-8	TGTGCCAGCAGTTCGAATAGCGGGATAGTGAATGAGCAGTTCTTC	CASSSNSGIVNEQFF
TRBJ2-1	-	TRBD2	TRBV11-2	TGTGCCAGCAGCAACCTAGCGGGAGTCTACAATGAGCAGTTCTTC	CASSNLAGVYNEQFF
TRBJ2-1	-	-	TRBV11-2	TGTGCCAGCAGCTTAGTGAGGGGCGTCAATGAGCAGTTCTTC	CASSLVRGVNEQFF
TRBJ2-3	-	TRBD2	TRBV7-9	TGTGCCAGCAGCTCGACTAGCGGGAGGCTCCCAGATACGCAGTATTTT	CASSSTSGRLPDTQYF
TRBJ2-1	-	TRBD2	TRBV29-1	TGCAGCATTAGGCTAGCGGGAGTTTACAATGAGCAGTTCTTC	CSIRLAGVYNEQFF
TRBJ2-3	once	TRBD2	TRBV27	TGTGCCAGCAGTTTGTTAGGGAGTAGTATAACGGGAGGGCCAACGGATACGCAGTATTTT	CASSLLGSSITGGPTDTQYF
TRBJ2-7	-	-	TRBV13	TGTGCCAGCAGCTTTGGCGGGCCATCCTACGAGCAGTACTTC	CASSFGGPSYEQYF
TRBJ1-4	-	-	TRBV28	TGTGCCAGCAGTTTTAATGGGGGGGACGGGGGTGAAAAACTGTTTTTT	CASSFNGGDGGEKLFF
TRBJ2-1	-	TRBD2	TRBV6-5	TGTGCCAGCGCCCCAGCGGGAGCCTACAATGAGCAGTTCTTC	CASAPAGAYNEQFF
TRBJ2-7	-	TRBD1	TRBV28	TGTGCCAGCAGTTTTGGGACAGAGACCTACGAGCAGTACTTC	CASSFGTETYEQYF
TRBJ2-7	-	-	TRBV2	TGTGCCAGAAGGCAGGAGGGCCTCAACAACTGCGAGCAGTACTTC	CARRQEGLNNCEQYF
TRBJ1-1	-	-	TRBV4-2	TGTGCCAGCAGCTTCGTGGACACTGAAGCTTTCTTT	CASSFVDTEAFF
TRBJ1-2	-	-	TRBV9	TGTGCCAGCAGCCAGCAGGGTTTCGATGGCTACACCTTC	CASSQQGFDGYTF
TRBJ2-7	-	-	TRBV2	TGTGCCAGCAGTGGCGAGGGGGGTTATTCCTACGAGCAGTACTTC	CASSGEGGYSYEQYF
TRBJ2-7	-	-	TRBV2	TGTGCCAGCGCCCCTGGTGGGGAGTACGAGCAGTACTTC	CASAPGGEYEQYF
TRBJ1-5	-	-	TRBV11-2	TGTGCCAGCAGCTTAGATCGGTATAGCAATCAGCCCCAGCATTTT	CASSLDRYSNQPQHF
TRBJ1-5	-	-	TRBV28	TGTGCCAGCAGACGTACAGGTAGCAATCAGCCCCAGCATTTT	CASRRTGSNQPQHF
TRBJ2-7	once	-	TRBV4-1	TGCGCCAGCAGCCAAGCTCAGCTATACGAGCAGTACTTC	CASSQAQLYEQYF